This is a list of T cell receptor beta chains from one sample in a study of T-cell memory formation after mild COVID-19. Each CDR3 protein is one row after TCRdb ran MiXCR on the 5' RACE reads. The sample lists 250,000 to 300,000 distinct CDR3 sequences, approximately 18% occurring once. Sequencing was carried out using PBMCs or a T cell subset sorted from them (not recorded which). These receptors all come from a man in his late teens or twenties who had mild COVID-19 (a few samples of this study predate the infection). Cell type and time point are not known. The conserved cysteine and the conserved F or W are not part of the CDR3 here. Size tells how often a clone was seen (once, few, many) or the class of an expanded clone, and some rows leave it out.

j_call cdr3_length clone_size v_call cdr3_aa
TRBJ1-1 10 few TRBV2 ASREEGGQAF
TRBJ2-3 12 NA TRBV2 ASKDRVGTDTQY
TRBJ1-2 12 NA TRBV10-3 AIWGDSLNYGYT
TRBJ2-7 10 NA TRBV12-3/TRBV12-4 ASSSTRDEQY
TRBJ1-5 13 NA TRBV3-1 ASSLAGGADGPQH
TRBJ1-1 12 few TRBV6-5 ASSYGAGNTEAF
TRBJ2-4 14 NA TRBV6-2/TRBV6-3 ASMDRGAEDKNIQY
TRBJ2-1 13 NA TRBV7-9 ASSYRVRALDEQF
TRBJ2-3 11 NA TRBV12-3/TRBV12-4 ASSFGFTDTQY
TRBJ1-6 14 few TRBV12-3/TRBV12-4 ASSDDGSGGNSPLH
TRBJ1-1 11 few TRBV6-2/TRBV6-3 ASRTALNTEAF
TRBJ2-2 13 NA TRBV12-3/TRBV12-4 ASSLPSGRSGELF
TRBJ2-1 13 few TRBV6-5 ASSPVRGQGDEQF
TRBJ1-3 10 few TRBV2 ASRRYGNTIY
TRBJ2-5 10 few TRBV20-1 SVGSRRETQY